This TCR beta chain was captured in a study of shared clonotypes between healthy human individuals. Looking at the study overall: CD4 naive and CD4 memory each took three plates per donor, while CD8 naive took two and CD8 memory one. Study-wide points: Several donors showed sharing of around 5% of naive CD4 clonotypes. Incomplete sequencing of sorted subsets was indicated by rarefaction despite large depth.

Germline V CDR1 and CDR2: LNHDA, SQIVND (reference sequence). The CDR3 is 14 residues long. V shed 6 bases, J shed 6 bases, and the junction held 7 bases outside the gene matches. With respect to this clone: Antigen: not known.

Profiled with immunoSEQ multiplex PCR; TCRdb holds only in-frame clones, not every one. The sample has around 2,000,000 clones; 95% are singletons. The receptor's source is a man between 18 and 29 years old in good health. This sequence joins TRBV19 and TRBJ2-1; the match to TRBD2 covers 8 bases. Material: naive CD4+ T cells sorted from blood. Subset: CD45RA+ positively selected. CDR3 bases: TGTGCCAGTAGGGTAGCGGGGTCGGTCAATGAGCAGTTCTTC. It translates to CASRVAGSVNEQFF.